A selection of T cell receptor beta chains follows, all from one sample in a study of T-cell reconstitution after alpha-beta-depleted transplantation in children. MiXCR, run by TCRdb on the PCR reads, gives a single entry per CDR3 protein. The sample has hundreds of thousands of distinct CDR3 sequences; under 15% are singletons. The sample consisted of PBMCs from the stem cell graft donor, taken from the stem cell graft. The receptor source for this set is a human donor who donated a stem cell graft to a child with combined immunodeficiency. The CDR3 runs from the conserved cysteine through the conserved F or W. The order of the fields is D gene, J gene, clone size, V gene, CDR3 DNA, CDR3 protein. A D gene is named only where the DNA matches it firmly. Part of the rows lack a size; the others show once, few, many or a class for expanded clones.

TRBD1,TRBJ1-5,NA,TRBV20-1,TGCAGTGCTAGCGACAGGGGTAATAGCAATCAGCCCCAGCATTTT,CSASDRGNSNQPQHF
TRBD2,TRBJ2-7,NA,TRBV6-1,TGTGCCAGCTATCGAATAGCGGGAGGCTACGAGCAGTACTTC,CASYRIAGGYEQYF
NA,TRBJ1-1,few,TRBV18,TGTGCCAGCTCACCACCAGATTTGAACACTGAAGCTTTCTTT,CASSPPDLNTEAFF
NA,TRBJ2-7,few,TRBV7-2,TGTGCCAGCAGCTGGACGACCGGGGGTCAATACGAGCAGTACTTC,CASSWTTGGQYEQYF
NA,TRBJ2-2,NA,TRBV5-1,TGCGCCAGCAGCTCCCGGGAACGGGGCACCGGGGAGCTGTTTTTT,CASSSRERGTGELFF
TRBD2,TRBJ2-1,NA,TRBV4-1,TGCGCCAGCAGCCAACGTCCGTCGACGTCCGGGACTAGCGGGGAAAATGAGCAGTTCTTC,CASSQRPSTSGTSGENEQFF
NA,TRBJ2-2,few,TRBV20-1,TGCAGTGCTAGAACCTTGAAGGGCCAGAACACCGGGGAGCTGTTTTTT,CSARTLKGQNTGELFF
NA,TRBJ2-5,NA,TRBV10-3,TGTGCCATCAGCCGGGCAGGGGAGGCTGAGACCCAGTACTTC,CAISRAGEAETQYF
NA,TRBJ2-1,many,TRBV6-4,TGTGCCAGCAGTGACGGAACAGAGCAGTTCTTC,CASSDGTEQFF
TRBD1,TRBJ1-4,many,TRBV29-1,TGCAGCGTTGCTAAGGGGGCGCCTGAAAAACTGTTTTTT,CSVAKGAPEKLFF
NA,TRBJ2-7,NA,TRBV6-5,TGTGCCAGCAGTTACGACCATCGTAGCTCCTACGAGCAGTACTTC,CASSYDHRSSYEQYF
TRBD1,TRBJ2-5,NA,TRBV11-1,TGTGCCAGCAGCTTAGCCGGGACAGGGAATCAAGAGACCCAGTACTTC,CASSLAGTGNQETQYF
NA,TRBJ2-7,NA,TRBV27,TGTGCCAGCAGTTTATCGCCCACAACCTACGAGCAGTACTTC,CASSLSPTTYEQYF
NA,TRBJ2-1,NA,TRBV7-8,TGTGCCAGCAGCGATACCCCTGGACGTAGCTCCTACAATGAGCAGTTCTTC,CASSDTPGRSSYNEQFF
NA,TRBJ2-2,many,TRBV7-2,TGTGCCAGCAGCCCCCGGAGGACCAACACCGGGGAGCTGTTTTTT,CASSPRRTNTGELFF
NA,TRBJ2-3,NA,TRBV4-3,TGCGCCAGCAGCCAGCGAGGTCGGGGCTCTAGCACAGATACGCAGTATTTT,CASSQRGRGSSTDTQYF
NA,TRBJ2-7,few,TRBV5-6,TGTGCCAGCAGCTGGGGGGGCCCGGCCGAGCAGTACTTC,CASSWGGPAEQYF
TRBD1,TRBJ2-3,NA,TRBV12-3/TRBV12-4,TGTGCCAGCAGGAACGCCCCCGGGACAGGCCAGAGCACAGATACGCAGTATTTT,CASRNAPGTGQSTDTQYF
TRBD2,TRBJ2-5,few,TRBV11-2,TGTGCCAGCAGCTTTTCCGGGACTAGCGGGACCCAAGAGACCCAGTACTTC,CASSFSGTSGTQETQYF
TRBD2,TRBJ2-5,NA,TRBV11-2,TGTGCCAGCAGCTTTGGGTTGGGGGGACTAGCGGGAGTGTGGGAGACCCAGTACTTC,CASSFGLGGLAGVWETQYF
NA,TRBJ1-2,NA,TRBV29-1,TGCAGCGTTGTTGATCCTGACAGGCCATTCTATGGCTACACCTTC,CSVVDPDRPFYGYTF
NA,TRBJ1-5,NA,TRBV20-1,TGCAGTGCTAGAGTTTCCGACAGATATAGCAATCAGCCCCAGCATTTT,CSARVSDRYSNQPQHF
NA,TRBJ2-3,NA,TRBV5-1,TGCGCCAGCAGCCTGGACGGGGGGCCAAGCACAGATACGCAGTATTTT,CASSLDGGPSTDTQYF